The 2 T cell receptor beta chains below were found in one sample sequenced in a study of T cell responses to AZD1222 COVID-19 vaccine. Sequencing used immunoSEQ multiplex PCR; TCRdb keeps in-frame clones, though not all of them. Of about 120,000 clones listed, approximately 90% are singletons. The source was peripheral blood, collected on day 0 of AZD1222 vaccination. The source of these receptors is an adult in good health.

The genes are TRBV5-4 and TRBJ2-2; D remains ambiguous. There are 13 residues in the CDR3. With 0 bases removed from V and 7 bases from J, the gap between germline ends came to 7 bases. Germline CDR1 reads SGHNT; CDR2 reads YYREEE (reference sequence). The CDR3 DNA follows: TGTGCCAGCAGCTTGGTGGGGTTCGGGGAGCTGTTTTTT. It yields the protein CASSLVGFGELFF.

The rearrangement joins TRBV5-1 to TRBJ2-2; D is perhaps TRBD1 or TRBD2 (6 bases each). V lost 4 bases, J lost 1 base, and 14 bases lay in between. The CDR3 has 16 amino acids. The germline V gene encodes CDR1 SGHRS and CDR2 YFSETQ. The DNA for the CDR3 is TGCGCCAGCAGCGCGGGACACTCCTTGAACACCGGGGAGCTGTTTTTT. Its translation is CASSAGHSLNTGELFF. The whole variable domain, remainder taken from reference TRBV5-1 and TRBJ2-2, is KAGVTQTPRYLIKTRGQQVTLSCSPISGHRSVSWYQQTPGQGLQFLFEYFSETQRNKGNFPGRFSGRQFSNSRSEMNVSTLELGDSALYLCASSAGHSLNTGELFFGEGSRLTVL.